The clone carrying this TCR beta chain occurred a few times. Its specificity is unknown. The sample is drawn from a study of a mutant IDH1 vaccine in newly diagnosed glioma. This CDR3 has 13 amino acids. In germline, CDR1 is LNHNV, CDR2 YYDKDF (reference sequence). Trimming took off 7 bases at V and 0 bases at J, with 7 bases between the two ends. The data were produced by immunoSEQ multiplex PCR, yet TCRdb's version contains in-frame clones alone and is incomplete. The profile shows about 27,000 clones, more than 60% of them singletons. Time point meaning: week 35, safety follow-up. A single vaccine dose contained 300 ug of mutant IDH1 20-mer peptide, and topical imiquimod was used with it.

The V gene is TRBV15, the J gene TRBJ1-3; D unclear. Sequenced material: PBMCs, taken from a glioma patient whose treatment included an IDH1 peptide vaccine. The TCR originated in a man aged 45-65 years with glioma. The CDR3 DNA is TGTGCCACCAAAATGAGCTCTGGAAACACCATATATTTT. Its protein is CATKMSSGNTIYF.